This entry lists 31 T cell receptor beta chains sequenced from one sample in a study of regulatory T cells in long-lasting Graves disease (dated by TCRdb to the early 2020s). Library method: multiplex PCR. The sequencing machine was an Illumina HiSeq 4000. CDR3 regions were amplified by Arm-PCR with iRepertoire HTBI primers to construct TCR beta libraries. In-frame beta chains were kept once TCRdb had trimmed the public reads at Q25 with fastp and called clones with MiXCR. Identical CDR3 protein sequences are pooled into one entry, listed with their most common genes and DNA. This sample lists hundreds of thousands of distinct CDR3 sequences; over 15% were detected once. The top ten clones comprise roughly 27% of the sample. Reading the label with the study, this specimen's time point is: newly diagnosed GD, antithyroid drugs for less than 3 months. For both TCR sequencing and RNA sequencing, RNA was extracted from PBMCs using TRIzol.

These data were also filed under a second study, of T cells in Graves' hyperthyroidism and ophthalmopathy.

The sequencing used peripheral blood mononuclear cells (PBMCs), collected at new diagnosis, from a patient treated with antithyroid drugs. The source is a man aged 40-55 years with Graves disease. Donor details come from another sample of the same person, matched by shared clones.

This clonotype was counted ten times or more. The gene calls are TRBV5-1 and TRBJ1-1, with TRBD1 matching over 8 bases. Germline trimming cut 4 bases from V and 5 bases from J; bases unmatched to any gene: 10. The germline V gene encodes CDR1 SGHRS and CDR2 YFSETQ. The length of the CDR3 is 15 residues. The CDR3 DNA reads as TGCGCCAGCAGCCCCACAGGGGGAGGATGGACTGAAGCTTTCTTT. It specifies CASSPTGGGWTEAFF.

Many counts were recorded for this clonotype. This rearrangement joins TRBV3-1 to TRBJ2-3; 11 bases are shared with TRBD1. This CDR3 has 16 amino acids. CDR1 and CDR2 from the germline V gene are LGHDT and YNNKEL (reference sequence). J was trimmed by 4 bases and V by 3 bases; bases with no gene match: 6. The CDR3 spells CASSHRRTGGPDTQYF. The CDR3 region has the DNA TGTGCCAGCAGCCATCGGAGGACAGGGGGCCCAGATACGCAGTATTTT.

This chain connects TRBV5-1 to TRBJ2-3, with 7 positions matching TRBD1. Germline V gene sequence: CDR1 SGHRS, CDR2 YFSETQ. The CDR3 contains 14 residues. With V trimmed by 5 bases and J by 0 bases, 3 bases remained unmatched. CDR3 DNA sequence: TGCGCCAGCAGAGAGGGACAGAGCACAGATACGCAGTATTTT. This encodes CASREGQSTDTQYF.

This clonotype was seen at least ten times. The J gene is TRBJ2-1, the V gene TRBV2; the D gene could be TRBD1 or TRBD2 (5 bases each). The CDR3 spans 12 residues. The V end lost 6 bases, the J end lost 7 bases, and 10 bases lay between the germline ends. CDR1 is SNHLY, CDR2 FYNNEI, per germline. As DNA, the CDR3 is TGTGCCAGCAGGGGACCGGGGAATGAGCAGTTCTTC. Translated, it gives CASRGPGNEQFF.

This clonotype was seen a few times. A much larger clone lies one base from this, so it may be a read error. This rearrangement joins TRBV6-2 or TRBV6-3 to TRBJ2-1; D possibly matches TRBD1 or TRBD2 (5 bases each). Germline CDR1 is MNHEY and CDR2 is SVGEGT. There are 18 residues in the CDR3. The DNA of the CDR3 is TGTGCCAGCAACGCACTGGGATTAGGGGTAAGCGGAGACAATGAGCAGCTCTTC. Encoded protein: CASNALGLGVSGDNEQLF.

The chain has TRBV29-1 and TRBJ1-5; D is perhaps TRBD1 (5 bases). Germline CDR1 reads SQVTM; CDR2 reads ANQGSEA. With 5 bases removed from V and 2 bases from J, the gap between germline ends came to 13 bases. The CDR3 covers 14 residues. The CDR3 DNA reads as TGCAGCGTTATGGGTCCGGGGGGCAATCAGCCCCAGCATTTT. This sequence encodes CSVMGPGGNQPQHF.

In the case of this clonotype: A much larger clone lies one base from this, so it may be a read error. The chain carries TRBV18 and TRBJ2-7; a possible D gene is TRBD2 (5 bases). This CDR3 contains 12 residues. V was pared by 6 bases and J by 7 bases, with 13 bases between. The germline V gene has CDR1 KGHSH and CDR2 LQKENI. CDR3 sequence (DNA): TGTGCCAGCTCTGAGACGGGAAATGAGCAGTACTTC. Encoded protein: CASSETGNEQYF.

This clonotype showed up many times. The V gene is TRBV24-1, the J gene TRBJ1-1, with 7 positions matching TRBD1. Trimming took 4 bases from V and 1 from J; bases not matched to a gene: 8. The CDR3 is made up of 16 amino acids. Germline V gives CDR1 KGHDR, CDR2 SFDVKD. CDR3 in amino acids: CATSDRGTETNTEAFF. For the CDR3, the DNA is TGTGCCACCAGTGACCGGGGGACAGAGACGAACACTGAAGCTTTCTTT.

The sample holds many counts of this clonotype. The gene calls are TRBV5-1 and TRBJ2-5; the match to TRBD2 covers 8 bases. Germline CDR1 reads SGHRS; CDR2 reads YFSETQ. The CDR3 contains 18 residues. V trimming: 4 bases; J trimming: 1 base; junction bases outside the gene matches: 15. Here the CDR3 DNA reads TGCGCCAGCAGCCCCATGGGCTTAGCCGGGGGGGCCCAAGAGACCCAGTACTTC. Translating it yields CASSPMGLAGGAQETQYF.

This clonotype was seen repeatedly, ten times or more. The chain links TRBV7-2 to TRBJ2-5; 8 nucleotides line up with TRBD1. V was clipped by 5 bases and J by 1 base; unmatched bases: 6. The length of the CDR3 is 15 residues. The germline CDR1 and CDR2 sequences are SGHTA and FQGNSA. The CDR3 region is CASSIGQGAQETQYF. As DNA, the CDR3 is TGTGCCAGCAGCATAGGGCAGGGGGCCCAAGAGACCCAGTACTTC.

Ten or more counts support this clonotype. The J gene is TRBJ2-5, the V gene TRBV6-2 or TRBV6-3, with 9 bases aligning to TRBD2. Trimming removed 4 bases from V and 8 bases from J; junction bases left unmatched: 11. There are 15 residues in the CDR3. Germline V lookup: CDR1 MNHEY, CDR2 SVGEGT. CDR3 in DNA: TGTGCCAGCAGTTTTTCGGGACTAGCCGCGCACACCCAGTACTTC. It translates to CASSFSGLAAHTQYF.

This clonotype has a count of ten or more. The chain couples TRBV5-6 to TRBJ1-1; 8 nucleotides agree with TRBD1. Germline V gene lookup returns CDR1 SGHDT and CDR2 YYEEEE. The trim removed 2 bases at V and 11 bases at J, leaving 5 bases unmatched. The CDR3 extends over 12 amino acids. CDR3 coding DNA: TGTGCCAGCAGCTTTGGACAGGGAATGGCTTTCTTT. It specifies CASSFGQGMAFF.

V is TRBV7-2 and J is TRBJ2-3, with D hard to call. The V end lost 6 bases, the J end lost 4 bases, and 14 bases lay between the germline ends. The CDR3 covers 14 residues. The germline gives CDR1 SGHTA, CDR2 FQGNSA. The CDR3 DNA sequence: TGTGCCAGCAGTTCATACCAGGAGTCAGATACGCAGTATTTT. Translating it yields CASSSYQESDTQYF. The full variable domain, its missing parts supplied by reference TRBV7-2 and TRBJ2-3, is GAGVSQSPSNKVTEKGKDVELRCDPISGHTALYWYRQSLGQGLEFLIYFQGNSAPDKSGLPSDRFSAERTGGSVSTLTIQRTQQEDSAVYLCASSSYQESDTQYFGPGTRLTVL.

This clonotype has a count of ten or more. CDR3 sequence reads: CASSLVWVETQYF. CDR3 DNA: TGCGCCAGCAGCTTGGTCTGGGTCGAGACCCAGTACTTC. The V call is TRBV5-1, the J call TRBJ2-5, with D uncertain. This CDR3 region has 13 residues. Trimming left V 0 bases short and J 5 bases short, with 8 bases between. The germline CDR1 and CDR2 sequences are SGHRS and YFSETQ.

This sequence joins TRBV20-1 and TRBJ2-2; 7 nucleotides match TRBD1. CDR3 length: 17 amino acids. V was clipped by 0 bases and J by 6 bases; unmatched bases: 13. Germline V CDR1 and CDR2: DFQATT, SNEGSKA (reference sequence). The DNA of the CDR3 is TGCAGTGCTAGAGATTTAAAGGCAGGGGGATCCCCCGGGGAGCTGTTTTTT. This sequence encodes CSARDLKAGGSPGELFF.

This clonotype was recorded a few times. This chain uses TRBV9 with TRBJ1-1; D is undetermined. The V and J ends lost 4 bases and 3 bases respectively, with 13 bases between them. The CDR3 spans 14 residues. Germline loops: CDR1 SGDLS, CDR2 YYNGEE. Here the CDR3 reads CASSPRGPYTEAFF. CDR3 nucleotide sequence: TGTGCCAGCAGCCCGAGAGGTCCTTACACTGAAGCTTTCTTT.

In DNA form, the CDR3 reads TGCAGCGTTGGGTACACCCACAATGAGCAGTTCTTC. It is translated as CSVGYTHNEQFF. The chain employs TRBV29-1 and TRBJ2-1, with D unresolved. Germline CDR1 reads SQVTM; CDR2 reads ANQGSEA. The CDR3 is made up of 12 amino acids. V dropped 4 bases and J dropped 5 bases, with 9 bases sitting between them.

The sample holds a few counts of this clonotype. The CDR3 loop reads CASGPGPGDGYTF. DNA for the CDR3: TGTGCCAGCGGACCGGGACCTGGAGATGGCTACACCTTC. V usage is TRBV7-9 and J usage is TRBJ1-2; D perhaps matches TRBD1 (5 bases). Trimming removed 8 bases from V and 6 bases from J, with 16 bases in between. Germline CDR1 SEHNR, CDR2 FQNEAQ (reference sequence). The CDR3 runs to 13 residues.

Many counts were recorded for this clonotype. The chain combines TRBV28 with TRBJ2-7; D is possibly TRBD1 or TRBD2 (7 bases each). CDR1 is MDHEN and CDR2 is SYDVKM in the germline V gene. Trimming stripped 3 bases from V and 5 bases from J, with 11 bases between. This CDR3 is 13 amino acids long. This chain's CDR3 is CASSLPGGDEQYF. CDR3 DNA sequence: TGTGCCAGCAGTTTGCCAGGGGGGGACGAGCAGTACTTC. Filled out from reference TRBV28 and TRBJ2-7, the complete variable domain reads DVKVTQSSRYLVKRTGEKVFLECVQDMDHENMFWYRQDPGLGLRLIYFSYDVKMKEKGDIPEGYSVSREKKERFSLILESASTNQTSMYLCASSLPGGDEQYFGPGTRLTVT.

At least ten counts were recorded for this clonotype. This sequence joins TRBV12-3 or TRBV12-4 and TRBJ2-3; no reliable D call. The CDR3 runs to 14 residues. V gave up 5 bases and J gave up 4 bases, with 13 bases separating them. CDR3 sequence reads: CASSDGRSPDTQYF. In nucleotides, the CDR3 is TGTGCCAGCAGTGACGGACGCAGCCCAGATACGCAGTATTTT.

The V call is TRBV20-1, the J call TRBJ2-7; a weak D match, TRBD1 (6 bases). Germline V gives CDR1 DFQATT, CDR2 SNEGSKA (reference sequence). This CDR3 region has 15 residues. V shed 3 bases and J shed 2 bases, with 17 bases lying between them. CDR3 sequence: CSASEPGQPPYEQYF. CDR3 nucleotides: TGCAGTGCTAGCGAACCGGGACAACCGCCCTACGAGCAGTACTTC.

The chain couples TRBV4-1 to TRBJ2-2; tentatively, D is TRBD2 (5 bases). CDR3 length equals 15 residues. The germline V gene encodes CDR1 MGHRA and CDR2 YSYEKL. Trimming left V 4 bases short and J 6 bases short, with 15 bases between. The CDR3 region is CASSPDPPGAGELFF. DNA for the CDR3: TGCGCCAGCAGCCCCGACCCACCCGGGGCCGGGGAGCTGTTTTTT.

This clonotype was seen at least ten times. CDR3 loop: CASSETNTQYF. The CDR3 nucleotides are TGTGCCAGCAGTGAGACGAATACGCAGTATTTT. This chain uses TRBV6-1 with TRBJ2-3; D not resolved. Germline CDR1 reads MNHNS; CDR2 reads SASEGT. V gave up 3 bases and J gave up 7 bases, with 5 bases separating them. The CDR3 runs 11 residues.

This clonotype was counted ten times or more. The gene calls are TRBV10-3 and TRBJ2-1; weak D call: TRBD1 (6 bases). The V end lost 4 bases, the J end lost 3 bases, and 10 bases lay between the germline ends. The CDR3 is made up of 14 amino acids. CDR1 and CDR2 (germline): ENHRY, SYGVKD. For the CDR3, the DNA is TGTGCCATCAGTGGACAGGTGGACTACAATGAGCAGTTCTTC. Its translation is CAISGQVDYNEQFF.

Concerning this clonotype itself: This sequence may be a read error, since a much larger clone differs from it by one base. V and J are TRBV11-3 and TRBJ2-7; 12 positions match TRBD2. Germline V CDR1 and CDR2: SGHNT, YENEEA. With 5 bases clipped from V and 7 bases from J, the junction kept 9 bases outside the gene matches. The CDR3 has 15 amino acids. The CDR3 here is CASSLAGGPPHEQYF. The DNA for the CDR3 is TGTGCCAGCAGCCTAGCGGGGGGGCCCCCGCATGAGCAGTACTTC.

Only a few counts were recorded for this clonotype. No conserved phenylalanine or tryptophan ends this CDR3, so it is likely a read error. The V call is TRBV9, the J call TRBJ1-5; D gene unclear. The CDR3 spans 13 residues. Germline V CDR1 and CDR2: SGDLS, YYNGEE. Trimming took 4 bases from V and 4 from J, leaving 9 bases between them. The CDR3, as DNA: TGTGCCAGCAGCCCCGTTGGGAATCAGCCCCAGCATTCT. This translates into CASSPVGNQPQHS.

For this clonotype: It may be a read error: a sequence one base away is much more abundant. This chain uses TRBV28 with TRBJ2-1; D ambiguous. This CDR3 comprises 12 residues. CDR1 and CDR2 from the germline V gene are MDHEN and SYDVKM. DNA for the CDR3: TGTGCCAGCAGAACAGTCCCGAATGAGCAGCTCTTC. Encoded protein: CASRTVPNEQLF.

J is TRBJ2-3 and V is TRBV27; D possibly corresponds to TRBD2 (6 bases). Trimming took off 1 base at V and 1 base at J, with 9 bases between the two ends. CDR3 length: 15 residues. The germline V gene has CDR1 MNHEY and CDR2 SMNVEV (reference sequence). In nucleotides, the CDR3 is TGTGCCAGCAGTTTATTGGCTAGCGGCACAGATACGCAGTATTTT. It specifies CASSLLASGTDTQYF.

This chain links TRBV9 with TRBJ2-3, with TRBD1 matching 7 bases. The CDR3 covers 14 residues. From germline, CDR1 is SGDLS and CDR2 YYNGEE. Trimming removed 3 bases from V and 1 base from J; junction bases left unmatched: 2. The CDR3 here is CASSDGQGTDTQYF. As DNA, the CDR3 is TGTGCCAGCAGCGATGGACAGGGCACAGATACGCAGTATTTT.

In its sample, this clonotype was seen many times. The CDR3 spells CAAQFGSSYEQYF. CDR3 coding DNA: TGTGCCGCTCAGTTCGGGTCCTCCTACGAGCAGTACTTC. The genes are TRBV6-1 and TRBJ2-7; the D is unclear. V lost 11 bases to trimming and J lost 0 bases, with 14 bases between them. Germline CDR1 reads MNHNS; CDR2 reads SASEGT. This CDR3 contains 13 residues.

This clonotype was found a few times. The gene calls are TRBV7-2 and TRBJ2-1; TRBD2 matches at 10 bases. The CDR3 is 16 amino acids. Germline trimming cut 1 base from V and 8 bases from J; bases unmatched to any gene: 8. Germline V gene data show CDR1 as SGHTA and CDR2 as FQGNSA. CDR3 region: CASSLDLPSGGDEQFF. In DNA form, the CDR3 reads TGTGCCAGCAGCTTAGATCTACCTAGCGGGGGTGATGAGCAGTTCTTC.